This T cell receptor beta chain emerged from a study of T cells expressing NK-cell markers. TCRdb reprocessed the 5' RACE reads and reports one entry per CDR3 protein, with no DNA. This table holds a few hundred thousand distinct CDR3 sequences. CDR1 is SGHNT, CDR2 YYREEE, per germline (reference sequence). The CDR3 loop spans 14 amino acids. The clonotype was recovered from a man between 18 and 69 years old in good health. The chain employs TRBV5-4 and TRBJ2-5; TCRdb's D call, TRBD2, is unchecked because there is no DNA. Sequencing was performed on blood T cells: a sorted CD56 or NKG2C T cell subset, CD4+ or CD8+ T cells, or bulk PBMC T cells (not recorded which). The CDR3 protein is CASSLRREGETQYF.